These T cell receptor beta chains were read from a single sample in a study of tumor-infiltrating lymphocytes in primary liver carcinoma. TCRdb ran MiXCR on the multiplex PCR reads and lists one entry per CDR3 protein. The sample yields about 350,000 distinct CDR3 sequences, around three fifths seen once. Material for sequencing was peripheral blood. The receptors derive from a man in his forties with primary liver carcinoma and hepatitis B virus infection. Each CDR3 is given with its conserved first and last residue. The D gene is left open where the match is weak. Size is omitted from some rows. Given values are once, few, many or a class for expanded clones.

d_gene,j_gene,v_gene,abundance,CDR3nt,CDR3aa
TRBD1,TRBJ1-2,TRBV5-1,-,TGCGCCAGCAGTTCGACAGGGTTTCGGGTTGACGGCTACACCTTC,CASSSTGFRVDGYTF
-,TRBJ2-5,TRBV11-2,-,TGTGCCAGCAAGACCTTAGGACAAGGGAGGACCACACGGGAGACCCAGTACTTC,CASKTLGQGRTTRETQYF
-,TRBJ2-1,TRBV12-3/TRBV12-4,once,TGTGCCAGAAGTACATTAGATGAGCAGTTCTTC,CARSTLDEQFF
TRBD1,TRBJ2-1,TRBV12-5,many,TGTGCTAGTGGACAGGGGGCTTTTCATGAGCAGTTCTTC,CASGQGAFHEQFF
-,TRBJ2-1,TRBV13,-,TGTGCCAGCAGCTCACTGCCCAATGAGCAACTCTTC,CASSSLPNEQLF
-,TRBJ1-5,TRBV6-5,many,TGTGCCAGCAGTCCACAGATGGATCAGCCCCAGCATTTT,CASSPQMDQPQHF
-,TRBJ2-7,TRBV4-3,-,TGCGCCAGCAGCCAATATCCCGGGAGCTCCTACGAGCGGTACTTC,CASSQYPGSSYERYF
TRBD2,TRBJ2-3,TRBV11-2,-,TGTGCCAGCAGCTCCGTAGCGGGAGGTCATACCAGGGATACGCAGTATTTT,CASSSVAGGHTRDTQYF
-,TRBJ1-2,TRBV13,few,TGTGCCAGCAGCTTAGGGACCGAGAACTATGGCTACACCTTC,CASSLGTENYGYTF
TRBD1,TRBJ1-2,TRBV6-2/TRBV6-3,many,TGTGCCAGCAGTGAAATGACAGGGGGGCCGTATGGCTACACCTTC,CASSEMTGGPYGYTF
-,TRBJ2-5,TRBV12-3/TRBV12-4,many,TGTGCCAGCAGTCTGGGCGTCGGGGGAGAGACCCAGTACTTC,CASSLGVGGETQYF
-,TRBJ2-7,TRBV29-1,-,TGCAGCGTTGGTCCTAGCATCAACGAGCAGTACTTC,CSVGPSINEQYF
TRBD1,TRBJ2-3,TRBV7-9,-,TGTGCCAGCAGCTTACACGGACAGGGGGCATCAGATACGCAGTATTTT,CASSLHGQGASDTQYF
-,TRBJ2-7,TRBV11-2,-,TGCGCCACCGGCGATACTCTACACTACGAGCAGTACTTC,CATGDTLHYEQYF
-,TRBJ1-1,TRBV11-2,many,TGTGCCAGCAGCACCACTGTCACTGAAGCTTTCTTT,CASSTTVTEAFF
TRBD2,TRBJ2-5,TRBV12-3/TRBV12-4,many,TGTGCCAGCGGAAGCCTAGCGGGAGGCGAAGAGACCCAGTACTTC,CASGSLAGGEETQYF
-,TRBJ2-3,TRBV11-2,-,TGTGCCAGCAGCCTCAGGTGGGTGTGGTCTGATACGCAGTATTTT,CASSLRWVWSDTQYF
-,TRBJ2-6,TRBV5-6,many,TGTGCCAGCAGCTCTCCCACTCTGGGGGCCAACGTCCTGACTTTC,CASSSPTLGANVLTF
-,TRBJ2-3,TRBV20-1,-,TGCAGTGCTATTCCGCGTGTGGAGGTTTGGGGAGATACGCAGTATTTT,CSAIPRVEVWGDTQYF
-,TRBJ2-1,TRBV10-3,many,TGTGCCATTTCCGGGAGCCCCTACAATGAGCAGTTCTTC,CAISGSPYNEQFF
-,TRBJ1-4,TRBV11-2,few,TGTATCAGCAGCCGTAACCCGGCTGGGGAACTGTTTTTT,CISSRNPAGELFF
-,TRBJ2-1,TRBV5-4,-,TGTGCCAGCAGCTCCCAGACGGGGAACAATGAGCAGTTCTTC,CASSSQTGNNEQFF
-,TRBJ1-2,TRBV6-5,few,TGTGCCAGCAGTTACTCGGGAGGGCAGGGGCGCGGCTACACCTTC,CASSYSGGQGRGYTF
-,TRBJ2-1,TRBV10-1,few,TGCGCCAGCAGTGAAAGCTCAGCTAATGAGCAGTTCTTC,CASSESSANEQFF
-,TRBJ1-2,TRBV29-1,many,TGCAGCGTTGAAGGGTCAGGGAGTAACTATGGCTACACCTTC,CSVEGSGSNYGYTF
-,TRBJ2-1,TRBV5-1,few,TGCGCCAGCAGCTTCCTGACTAGTTCGTATGAGCAGTTCTTC,CASSFLTSSYEQFF
-,TRBJ2-5,TRBV6-1,few,TGTACCAGCAGTGTGGTCTGGGCGGGACTGCAAGAGACCCAGTACTTC,CTSSVVWAGLQETQYF
-,TRBJ2-1,TRBV30,-,TGTGCCTGGAACACAGGGGGGGGCTACGAGCAGTTCTTC,CAWNTGGGYEQFF
-,TRBJ2-1,TRBV29-1,many,TGCAGCGTTGAAAACCCGAGCTCCTACAATGAGCAGTTCTTC,CSVENPSSYNEQFF
-,TRBJ1-1,TRBV20-1,-,TGCAGTGCTTCCAGGGCGGGGAACACTGAAGCTTTCTTT,CSASRAGNTEAFF
-,TRBJ2-7,TRBV6-1,-,TGTGCCAACAGTCTCCCCGGGGTGTCTGGTGAGCAGTACTTC,CANSLPGVSGEQYF
TRBD1,TRBJ1-4,TRBV11-2,once,TGTGCCAGCAGCGTTACAGGGGCCAATGAAAAACCGTTTTTT,CASSVTGANEKPFF
-,TRBJ1-2,TRBV6-6,many,TGTGCCAGCAGTTACTCGAATCGCAGACTTAACTATGGCTACACCTTC,CASSYSNRRLNYGYTF
-,TRBJ2-5,TRBV11-2,-,TGTGCCAGCAGCCTAAAACACAAGCAAGAGACCCAGTACTTC,CASSLKHKQETQYF
-,TRBJ2-7,TRBV11-2,medium-sized,TGTGCCAGCAGCTTAGATATCACTAGCAGAACCCTCGAGCAGTACTTC,CASSLDITSRTLEQYF
-,TRBJ1-2,TRBV5-6,-,TGTGCCAGCAGAATCCGGACAGAGAACAACTATGGCTACACCTTC,CASRIRTENNYGYTF
TRBD1,TRBJ1-5,TRBV6-1,many,TGTGCCAGCAGTGAACGAGCCCGACAGGGCAGGGAGAATCAGCCCCAGCATTTT,CASSERARQGRENQPQHF
TRBD1,TRBJ1-6,TRBV4-2,many,TGTGCCAGCAGCCACCCCGGACAGGCGAATGCCTATAATTCACCCCTCCACTTT,CASSHPGQANAYNSPLHF
TRBD2,TRBJ2-1,TRBV11-3,-,TGTTTCAGCAGCTTAGCGGGACTAGCGAACAATGAGCAGTTCTTC,CFSSLAGLANNEQFF
-,TRBJ1-1,TRBV11-2,-,TGTGCCAGCAGCAAGGACAGAAACACTGTAGCCTTCTTT,CASSKDRNTVAFF
-,TRBJ1-1,TRBV30,few,TGTGCCTGGAATCCCCAGGCGAACACTGAAGCTTTCTTT,CAWNPQANTEAFF
TRBD1,TRBJ1-5,TRBV12-3/TRBV12-4,many,TGTGCCAGCAGTTTGACGGGACAGGGGGATCAGCCCCAGCATTTT,CASSLTGQGDQPQHF
-,TRBJ1-6,TRBV10-3,many,TGTGCCATCTCTACCGAGAATTCACCCCTCCACTTT,CAISTENSPLHF
-,TRBJ2-1,TRBV29-1,-,TGCAGCGTTCCGGGACCCTACAATGAGCAGTTCTTC,CSVPGPYNEQFF
-,TRBJ2-7,TRBV28,-,TGTGCCAGCAGTCCCGCTTCCGGGGGCAGTTACGAGCGGTACTTC,CASSPASGGSYERYF
-,TRBJ2-7,TRBV7-9,-,TGTGCCAGCAGCCCGTTCCCTCTGGTCTACGAGCAGTACTTC,CASSPFPLVYEQYF
-,TRBJ1-1,TRBV20-1,-,TGCAGTGCCGACCTAATCCGGGGGGCGAACACTGAAGCTTTCTTT,CSADLIRGANTEAFF
-,TRBJ1-5,TRBV11-2,-,TGTGCCAGTAGCCCGGGGGTCAATCAGCCCCAGCAGTTT,CASSPGVNQPQQF